Below, one T cell receptor beta chain is given with its context. The data derive from a study of shared clonotypes between healthy human individuals. As for the study in general: There were three CD4 naive, three CD4 memory, two CD8 naive and one CD8 memory plates per donor.

Measured with immunoSEQ multiplex PCR; TCRdb has only the in-frame clones, and not every one. This repertoire shows about 700,000 clones, roughly 70% found once; its top ten account for approximately 1.8%. Trimming took off 0 bases at V and 6 bases at J, with 14 bases between the two ends. Germline V lookup: CDR1 LNHNV, CDR2 YYDKDF (reference sequence). The CDR3 sequence is 15 residues long. V usage is TRBV15 and J usage is TRBJ1-2; D is unclear. This TCR was sampled from a woman between 25 and 40 years old in good health. Material for sequencing was memory CD4+ T cells sorted from blood. The subset: CD45RA-negative fraction. CDR3 region: CATSRDGAGSDGYTF. The CDR3 nucleotides read TGTGCCACCAGCAGAGATGGAGCAGGTTCGGATGGCTACACCTTC.